Detailed here is one T cell receptor beta chain. As handled by the study authors: It was from reference gene primer amplification that nucleated cell counts were estimated. Using immunoSEQ multiplex PCR, the repertoire was profiled, and TCRdb retains in-frame clones only, with some absent. The DNA was the basis for D and trimming; V, J and clone size are from that table. Found here are about 140,000 clones, 85% of them singletons; the top ten hold roughly 2.9%. This specimen belongs to a study of blood T cell repertoires in COVID-19. As for the study in general: Sites across the United States, Italy and Spain contributed samples from acute and convalescent COVID-19. The analysed material was cDNA or gDNA that came from T cells, B-cell-depleted T cells, or PBMCs.

The ends were cut back, 7 bases at V and 8 bases at J, with 17 bases in the middle. Germline values: CDR1 LNHDA, CDR2 SQIVND (reference sequence). The CDR3 loop spans 14 amino acids. Sequenced sample: peripheral blood. The chain joins TRBV19 to TRBJ1-4; weak D call: TRBD1 (5 bases). This TCR was recovered from a middle-aged man with acute or convalescent COVID-19. The CDR3 spells CASKIVRGSEKLFF. CDR3 DNA sequence: TGTGCCAGTAAAATTGTCCGGGGGAGCGAAAAACTGTTTTTT. The variable domain in full, completed from reference TRBV19 and TRBJ1-4, reads DGGITQSPKYLFRKEGQNVTLSCEQNLNHDAMYWYRQDPGQGLRLIYYSQIVNDFQKGDIAEGYSVSREKKESFPLTVTSAQKNPTAFYLCASKIVRGSEKLFFGSGTQLSVL.